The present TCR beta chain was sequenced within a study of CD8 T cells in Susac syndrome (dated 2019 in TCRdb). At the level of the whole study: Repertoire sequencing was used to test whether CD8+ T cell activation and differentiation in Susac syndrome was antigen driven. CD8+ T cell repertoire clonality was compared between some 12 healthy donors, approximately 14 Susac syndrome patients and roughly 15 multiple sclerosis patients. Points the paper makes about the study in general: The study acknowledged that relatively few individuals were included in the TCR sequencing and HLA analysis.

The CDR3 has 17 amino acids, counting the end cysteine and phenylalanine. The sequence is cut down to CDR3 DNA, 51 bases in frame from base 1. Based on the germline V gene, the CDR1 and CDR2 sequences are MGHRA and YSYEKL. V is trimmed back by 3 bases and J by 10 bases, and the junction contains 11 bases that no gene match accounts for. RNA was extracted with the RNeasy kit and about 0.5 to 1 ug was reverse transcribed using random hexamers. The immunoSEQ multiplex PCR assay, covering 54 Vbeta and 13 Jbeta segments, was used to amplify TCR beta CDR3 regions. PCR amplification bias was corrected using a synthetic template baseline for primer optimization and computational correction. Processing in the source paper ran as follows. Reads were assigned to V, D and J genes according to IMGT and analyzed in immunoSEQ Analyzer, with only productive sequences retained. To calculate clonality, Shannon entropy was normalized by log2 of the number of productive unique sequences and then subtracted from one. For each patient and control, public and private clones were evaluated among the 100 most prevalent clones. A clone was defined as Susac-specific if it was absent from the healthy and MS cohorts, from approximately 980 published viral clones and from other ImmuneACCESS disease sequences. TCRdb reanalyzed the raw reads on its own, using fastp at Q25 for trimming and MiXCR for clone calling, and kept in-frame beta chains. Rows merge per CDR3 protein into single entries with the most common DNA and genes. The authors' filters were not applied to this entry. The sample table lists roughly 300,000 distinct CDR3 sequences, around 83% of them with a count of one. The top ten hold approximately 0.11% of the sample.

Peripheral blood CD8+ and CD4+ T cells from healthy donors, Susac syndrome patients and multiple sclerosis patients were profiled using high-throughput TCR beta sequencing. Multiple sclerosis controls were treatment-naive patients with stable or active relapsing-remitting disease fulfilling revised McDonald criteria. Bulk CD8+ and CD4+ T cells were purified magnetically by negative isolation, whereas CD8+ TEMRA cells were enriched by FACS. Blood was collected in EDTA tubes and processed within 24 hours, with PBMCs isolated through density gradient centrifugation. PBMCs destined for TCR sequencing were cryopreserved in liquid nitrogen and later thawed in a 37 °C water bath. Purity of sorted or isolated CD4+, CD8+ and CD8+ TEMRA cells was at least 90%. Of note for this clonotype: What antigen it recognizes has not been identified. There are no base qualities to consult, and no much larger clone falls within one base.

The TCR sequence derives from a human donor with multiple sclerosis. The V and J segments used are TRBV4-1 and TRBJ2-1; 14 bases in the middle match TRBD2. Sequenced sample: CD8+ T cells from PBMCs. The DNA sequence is TGCGCCAGCAGCCACCCAACATCGGGACTAGCGGGAGTAGAGCAGTTCTTC. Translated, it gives CASSHPTSGLAGVEQFF.